The rows below give T cell receptor beta chains drawn from one sample of a study of T cell changes during pregnancy in multiple sclerosis. Clones were read by immunoSEQ multiplex PCR, and TCRdb kept only the in-frame ones, dropping some. The sample holds around 40,000 clones, nearly 90% seen once. The source was CD4+ T cells from peripheral blood mononuclear cells, collected in the first trimester of pregnancy. Receptors originate from a female donor with multiple sclerosis, enrolled in a pregnancy study. The CDR3 runs from the conserved cysteine through the conserved F or W. D genes are given only for firm matches. Size values are once, few and many counts, or a class for expanded clones, and some rows have none.

TGTGCCAGCAGCCCAAGGACGGGACAGGGGAACTATGGCTACACCTTC | CASSPRTGQGNYGYTF | TRBJ1-2 | TRBV14 | TRBD1 | .
TGTGCCAGCAGCACAAGACTAGCGGAGAACACCGGGGAGCTGTTTTTT | CASSTRLAENTGELFF | TRBJ2-2 | TRBV7-2 | TRBD2 | .
TGCGCCAGCAGTGATAAGACAGGCACAGATACGCAGTATTTT | CASSDKTGTDTQYF | TRBJ2-3 | TRBV10-1 | . | .
TGTGCCAGCAGCCACCTACAGGGACTAGCGGGAGTAGATGAGCAGTTCTTC | CASSHLQGLAGVDEQFF | TRBJ2-1 | TRBV14 | TRBD2 | .
TGTGCCAGCAGCTCCCAGGGGAGTATTTATGGCTACACCTTC | CASSSQGSIYGYTF | TRBJ1-2 | TRBV5-6 | . | .
TGTGCCAGCAGTTTAGTTAGCTCCTACAATGAGCAGTTCTTC | CASSLVSSYNEQFF | TRBJ2-1 | TRBV27 | . | .
TGTGCCAGCAGTTTAAAGGGGTGGTTTGGCTACACCTTC | CASSLKGWFGYTF | TRBJ1-2 | TRBV28 | . | .
TGCAGCGTTGCCCAGCGGGAGGGCCATGAGCAGTTCTTC | CSVAQREGHEQFF | TRBJ2-1 | TRBV29-1 | TRBD2 | .
TGTGCCAGTAGGCCCCCGGGACAGCTAGGCTACAATGAGCAGTTCTTC | CASRPPGQLGYNEQFF | TRBJ2-1 | TRBV19 | TRBD1 | .
TGTGCCAGCAGCGGAGGGACCTACAATGAGCAGTTCTTC | CASSGGTYNEQFF | TRBJ2-1 | TRBV9 | . | .
TGTGCCAGCAGCTCTGGACAGGGCCAGTTCACGCAGTATTTT | CASSSGQGQFTQYF | TRBJ2-3 | TRBV5-4 | TRBD1 | .
TGTGCCAGTAGTGCGGGACAGCGGAGCGAGCAGTACTTC | CASSAGQRSEQYF | TRBJ2-7 | TRBV19 | . | few
TGTGCCAGCAGTTACTCGACTAGTCCTAACACTGAAGCTTTCTTT | CASSYSTSPNTEAFF | TRBJ1-1 | TRBV6-5 | . | .
TGCGCCAGCAGTTATGCGGGGGACACTGAAGCTTTCTTT | CASSYAGDTEAFF | TRBJ1-1 | TRBV5-1 | . | .
TGTGCCAGCACCGGGCGGGCGGAGGGCTTGGAGACCCAGTACTTC | CASTGRAEGLETQYF | TRBJ2-5 | TRBV27 | . | .
TGTGCCAGCAGCTTAGGGGGCAGGGTCGACGAGCAGTACTTC | CASSLGGRVDEQYF | TRBJ2-7 | TRBV7-2 | . | .
TGCGCCAGCAGTGCTTCGGGGCGGGGGAAAGAGACCCAGTACTTC | CASSASGRGKETQYF | TRBJ2-5 | TRBV10-1 | TRBD2 | .
TGTGCCAGCAGCTCGACAGCGAACTATGGCTACACCTTC | CASSSTANYGYTF | TRBJ1-2 | TRBV11-2 | . | .
TGTGCCAGCAGCTGGGGGCGCCCTAACTATGGCTACACCTTC | CASSWGRPNYGYTF | TRBJ1-2 | TRBV5-4 | . | .
TGTGCCAGCAGCTTACTTGGGACAAGCGGCTCCTACGAGCAGTACTTC | CASSLLGTSGSYEQYF | TRBJ2-7 | TRBV13 | . | .